This entry lists 16 T cell receptor beta chains sequenced from one sample in a study of blood T cell repertoires in COVID-19. TCRdb keeps only in-frame clones here, not all; method: immunoSEQ multiplex PCR. Of about 110,000 clones listed, roughly 84% are singletons. Material: peripheral blood. Every receptor here comes from a woman aged 50 to 60 with acute or convalescent COVID-19.

The rearrangement uses TRBV7-2 and TRBJ2-3, with a possible D match to TRBD2 (5 bases). The CDR3 loop spans 14 amino acids. V shed 6 bases and J shed 6 bases, with 16 bases lying between them. The germline gives CDR1 SGHTA, CDR2 FQGNSA. CDR3 DNA: TGTGCCAGCAGTAAACCGACTACCTCCGATACGCAGTATTTT. This gives the protein CASSKPTTSDTQYF.

This clone was observed a handful of times. The DNA for the CDR3 is TGTGCCTGGAGCGGACAGGGAGGTTCACCCCTCCACTTT. This encodes CAWSGQGGSPLHF. This chain connects TRBV30 to TRBJ1-6; 8 bases are shared with TRBD1. The CDR3 is made up of 13 amino acids. From germline, CDR1 is GTSNPN and CDR2 SVGIG (reference sequence). Trimming took 3 bases from V and 9 from J; bases not matched to a gene: 4.

This clone was seen a few times. The V gene is TRBV6-5, the J gene TRBJ2-2; a weak D match, TRBD1 (6 bases). CDR1 and CDR2 (germline): MNHEY, SVGAGI. The CDR3 spans 14 residues. The V and J ends lost 5 bases and 1 base respectively, with 8 bases between them. CDR3 bases: TGTGCCAGCAGTACAGGGATGAACACCGGGGAGCTGTTTTTT. This encodes CASSTGMNTGELFF.

This chain connects TRBV30 to TRBJ2-3; 8 bases are shared with TRBD1. Per germline, CDR1 GTSNPN and CDR2 SVGIG (reference sequence). This CDR3 contains 15 residues. J gave up 2 bases and V 4 bases, and 8 bases lay outside the gene matches. Here the CDR3 reads CAWTTKDRATDTQYF. The CDR3 DNA sequence: TGTGCCTGGACTACGAAGGACAGGGCCACAGATACGCAGTATTTT.

In its sample, this clone was seen once. The genes are TRBV9 and TRBJ2-7; D gene uncertain. Germline CDR1 SGDLS, CDR2 YYNGEE. V was cut by 4 bases and J by 7 bases, with 18 bases left in between. The CDR3 loop spans 14 amino acids. The CDR3 DNA is TGTGCCAGCAGCCCCCTGAGCTGGCAAGCGGAGCAGTACTTC. Its protein product is CASSPLSWQAEQYF.

This chain connects TRBV6-5 to TRBJ1-1; 9 bases agree with TRBD1. J gave up 8 bases and V 2 bases, and 12 bases lay outside the gene matches. CDR3 size: 16 residues. The germline V gene has CDR1 MNHEY and CDR2 SVGAGI. The CDR3 sequence is CASSYQPSTGGGEAFF. In DNA, the CDR3 is TGTGCCAGCAGTTACCAGCCCTCGACAGGGGGTGGCGAAGCTTTCTTT.

The chain recombines TRBV29-1 with TRBJ1-2; D is ambiguous. Between the trimmed V and J ends, which lost 1 base and 8 bases, there was a span of 17 bases. CDR1 is SQVTM and CDR2 is ANQGSEA in the germline V gene. This CDR3 is 14 amino acids long. The CDR3 nucleotides read TGCAGCGTTGAAGCTTACGGCGGCCCTGTCGGCTACACCTTC. It codes for CSVEAYGGPVGYTF.

The CDR3 sequence: CASEAGVDTEAFF. CDR3 sequence (DNA): TGTGCCAGCGAGGCGGGCGTGGACACTGAAGCTTTCTTT. The chain couples TRBV7-9 to TRBJ1-1, with D uncertain. Trimming pared 8 bases from V and 3 bases from J, leaving 13 bases between. CDR1 is SEHNR, CDR2 FQNEAQ, per germline (reference sequence). This CDR3 is built from 13 residues.

The sample holds many counts of this clone. The rearrangement uses TRBV28 and TRBJ1-1, with D possibly being TRBD1 (6 bases). The CDR3 extends over 16 amino acids. Germline V gene data show CDR1 as MDHEN and CDR2 as SYDVKM. Deletions cut 3 bases from V and 3 bases from J, with 17 bases between. CDR3 sequence reads: CASSFPPGVKDTEAFF. CDR3 bases: TGTGCCAGCAGTTTTCCCCCAGGGGTTAAGGACACTGAAGCTTTCTTT.

This clone showed up just a few times. The V and J genes are TRBV21-1 and TRBJ2-1; the table calls TRBD1, which could not be checked here. TRBV21-1 is assigned pseudogene status. The CDR3 has 14 amino acids. The CDR3 region is CASSNTTGVNEQFF. CDR3 DNA: TGTGCCAGCAGCAATACGACAGGGGTCAATGAGCAGTTCTTC.

The rearrangement links TRBV5-1 to TRBJ2-5, with D tentatively TRBD1 (6 bases). The CDR3 is 15 residues long. Trimming left V 4 bases short and J 1 base short, with 14 bases between. Germline V gives CDR1 SGHRS, CDR2 YFSETQ. The CDR3 DNA reads as TGCGCCAGCAGCCCCGGACAGCTCAGCCAAGAGACCCAGTACTTC. Protein sequence: CASSPGQLSQETQYF.

J is TRBJ1-1 and V is TRBV12-3 or TRBV12-4; 8 bases align to TRBD1. This CDR3 is 13 amino acids long. J gave up 8 bases and V 6 bases, and 8 bases lay outside the gene matches. The CDR3 DNA reads TGTGCCAGCAGCCCTGGACAGGGCCTAGAAGCTTTCTTT. Translated, it gives CASSPGQGLEAFF.

This chain links TRBV3-1 (or the pseudogene TRBV3-2) with TRBJ1-1; 8 nucleotides agree with TRBD1. Trimming at V came to 4 bases and at J to 4 bases, leaving 8 bases not matched to a gene. The germline V gene encodes CDR1 LGHDT and CDR2 YNNKEL (reference sequence). The CDR3 loop spans 15 amino acids. CDR3 coding DNA: TGTGCCAGCAGCCGATGGACAGGGAGGAGCACTGAAGCTTTCTTT. This translates into CASSRWTGRSTEAFF.

The chain has TRBV19 and TRBJ1-5; D is uncertain. Trimming left V 6 bases short and J 0 bases short, with 15 bases between. CDR3 length equals 16 residues. The germline V gene has CDR1 LNHDA and CDR2 SQIVND (reference sequence). The CDR3 sequence: CASSLQRGSSNQPQHF. CDR3 coding DNA: TGTGCCAGTAGCCTACAACGGGGTTCTAGCAATCAGCCCCAGCATTTT.

This chain links TRBV10-3 with TRBJ1-1; D is perhaps TRBD1 (6 bases). CDR3 size: 13 residues. V lost 10 bases and J lost 3, with 15 bases in between. The germline V gene has CDR1 ENHRY and CDR2 SYGVKD. CDR3 residues: CATRTAEDTEAFF. The CDR3 coding sequence is TGTGCCACAAGGACAGCAGAAGACACTGAAGCTTTCTTT.

This chain connects TRBV18 to TRBJ2-2; D is perhaps TRBD1 (5 bases). The germline V gene has CDR1 KGHSH and CDR2 LQKENI. Trimming removed 4 bases at V and 4 bases at J, with 13 bases between. CDR3 size: 15 residues. Here the CDR3 DNA reads TGTGCCAGCTCACTTGAACAGGACCCCACCGGGGAGCTGTTTTTT. It codes for CASSLEQDPTGELFF. The full variable domain, completed using reference TRBV18 and TRBJ2-2, is NAGVMQNPRHLVRRRGQEARLRCSPMKGHSHVYWYRQLPEEGLKFMVYLQKENIIDESGMPKERFSAEFPKEGPSILRIQQVVRGDSAAYFCASSLEQDPTGELFFGEGSRLTVL.